A selection of T cell receptor beta chains follows, all from one sample in a study of cytomegalovirus exposure and HLA in healthy donors. The table came from immunoSEQ multiplex PCR; TCRdb's copy has only in-frame clones and leaves some out. The sample consists of 210,000 or so clones, roughly 83% of them appearing once. Sequenced: PBMCs. The receptors here all came from a boy aged 2-15 years in good health and CMV-seronegative. The CDR3 runs from the conserved cysteine through the conserved F or W. A D gene is named only where the DNA matches it firmly. The size field is filled for only some rows; it gives once, few, many or a size class.

>TRBD2|NA|TRBJ2-3|TRBV9
CASTRGTSGTDTQYF
TGTGCCAGTACAAGGGGGACTAGCGGAACAGATACGCAGTATTTT
>NA|NA|TRBJ2-7|TRBV4-2
CASSQDRQRTSVQYF
TGTGCCAGCAGCCAAGATCGGCAGCGAACCAGTGTGCAGTACTTC
>NA|NA|TRBJ1-5|TRBV6-1
CASSEVAPNQPQHF
TGTGCCAGCAGTGAAGTGGCACCAAATCAGCCCCAGCATTTT
>TRBD1|NA|TRBJ1-1|TRBV9
CASSNRQGGVNTEAFF
TGTGCCAGCAGCAACCGACAGGGGGGGGTGAACACTGAAGCTTTCTTT
>TRBD1|NA|TRBJ1-1|TRBV6-6
CATVGRGDTEAFF
TGTGCCACCGTAGGCAGGGGGGATACTGAAGCTTTCTTT
>NA|NA|TRBJ1-1|TRBV6-5
CASSYSTGNTEAFF
TGTGCCAGCAGTTACTCTACAGGGAACACTGAAGCTTTCTTT
>TRBD1|NA|TRBJ2-7|TRBV30
CAWRGTGGGYEQYF
TGTGCCTGGAGGGGGACAGGGGGCGGCTACGAGCAGTACTTC
>NA|NA|TRBJ1-6|TRBV25-1
CASSELAGVSPLHF
TGTGCCAGCAGTGAATTGGCAGGGGTCTCACCCCTCCACTTT
>TRBD1|NA|TRBJ1-2|TRBV5-6
CASSFQGAGYGYTF
TGTGCCAGCAGCTTTCAGGGGGCCGGCTATGGCTACACCTTC
>TRBD1|NA|TRBJ2-1|TRBV7-7
CASSPDRGSVNEQFF
TGTGCTAGCAGCCCAGACAGGGGTTCGGTGAATGAGCAGTTCTTC
>NA|NA|TRBJ1-2|TRBV19
CASSIILSGTHGYTF
TGTGCCAGTAGTATCATATTGTCAGGGACTCATGGCTACACCTTC
>TRBD1|NA|TRBJ1-1|TRBV5-1
CASSAGQGRTWDTEAFF
TGCGCCAGCAGCGCAGGACAGGGGCGCACTTGGGACACCGAAGCTTTCTTT
>NA|NA|TRBJ1-1|TRBV5-6
CASSSGQRAEAFF
TGTGCCAGCAGCTCCGGACAGAGGGCTGAAGCTTTCTTT
>TRBD2|once|TRBJ2-5|TRBV9
CASSRTPGLAGGMQETQYF
TGTGCCAGCAGTCGCACCCCGGGACTAGCGGGGGGGATGCAAGAGACCCAGTACTTC
>NA|NA|TRBJ1-2|TRBV7-9
CASSPISDFGYTF
TGTGCCAGCAGCCCTATCTCGGACTTTGGCTACACCTTC
>NA|NA|TRBJ1-1|TRBV4-1
CASSREPGPISNTEAFF
TGCGCCAGCAGCCGAGAACCGGGTCCGATTTCGAACACTGAAGCTTTCTTT
>TRBD1|NA|TRBJ1-2|TRBV6-5
CASSYSLDRPLAF
TGTGCCAGCAGTTACTCGTTGGACAGGCCTTTAGCCTTC
>TRBD1|once|TRBJ2-5|TRBV7-9
CASSLITGGQETQYF
TGTGCCAGCAGCTTAATTACAGGGGGCCAAGAGACCCAGTACTTC
>NA|NA|TRBJ2-1|TRBV4-1
CASSQDGSAMSYNEQFF
TGCGCCAGCAGCCAAGACGGGTCTGCTATGTCCTACAATGAGCAGTTCTTC
>TRBD1|NA|TRBJ2-7|TRBV9
CASSVSQGAREQYF
TGTGCCAGCAGCGTAAGTCAGGGGGCGCGGGAGCAGTACTTC
>NA|once|TRBJ2-1|TRBV4-1
CASSQGGRYEQFF
TGCGCCAGCAGCCAAGGCGGGCGGTATGAGCAGTTCTTC
>TRBD1|few|TRBJ1-6|TRBV9
CASSVGGQGFSPLHF
TGTGCCAGCAGCGTAGGGGGACAGGGGTTCTCACCCCTCCACTTT
>TRBD1|few|TRBJ1-2|TRBV5-6
CASSWDRAHGYTF
TGTGCCAGCAGCTGGGACAGGGCCCATGGCTACACCTTC
>TRBD1|NA|TRBJ1-6|TRBV6-1
CASLRTGTANSLLHF
TGTGCCTCCCTCCGAACCGGGACAGCTAATTCACTCCTCCACTTT
>TRBD2|once|TRBJ2-1|TRBV9
CASMGLAGENEQFF
TGTGCCAGCATGGGACTAGCGGGAGAGAATGAGCAGTTCTTC
>NA|NA|TRBJ2-5|TRBV30
CAWGNFREMGETQYF
TGTGCCTGGGGTAATTTTCGGGAGATGGGAGAGACCCAGTACTTC
>NA|NA|TRBJ2-7|TRBV19
CASSTTSLHEQYF
TGTGCCAGTAGTACCACTAGTCTCCACGAGCAGTACTTC
>NA|NA|TRBJ2-7|TRBV2
CARGGLSYEQYF
TGTGCCAGGGGCGGGCTGTCCTACGAGCAGTACTTC
>NA|NA|TRBJ1-2|TRBV29-1
CSANRAGVDYGYTF
TGCAGCGCAAACAGGGCAGGGGTGGACTATGGCTACACCTTC
>NA|NA|TRBJ1-5|TRBV2
CASRGGGLQPQHF
TGTGCCAGCAGAGGCGGGGGGCTTCAGCCCCAGCATTTT
>NA|NA|TRBJ2-1|TRBV6-5
CASSPGLLQVRFF
TGTGCCAGCAGCCCAGGACTGCTCCAGGTTCGGTTCTTC
>NA|NA|TRBJ2-1|TRBV9
CASSVVSRATPYNEQFF
TGTGCCAGCAGCGTAGTATCGCGGGCAACTCCATACAATGAGCAGTTCTTC